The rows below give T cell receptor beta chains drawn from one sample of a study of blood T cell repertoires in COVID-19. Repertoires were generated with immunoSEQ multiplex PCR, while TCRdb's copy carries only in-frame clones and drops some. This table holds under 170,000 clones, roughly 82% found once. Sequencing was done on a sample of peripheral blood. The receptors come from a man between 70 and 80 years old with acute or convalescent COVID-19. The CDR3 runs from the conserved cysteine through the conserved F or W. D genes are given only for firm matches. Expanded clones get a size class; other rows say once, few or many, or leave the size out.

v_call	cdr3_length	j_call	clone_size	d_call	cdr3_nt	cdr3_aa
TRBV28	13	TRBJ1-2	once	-	TGTGCCAGCAGCCCCCCAGGGGTCCATGGCTACACCTTC	CASSPPGVHGYTF
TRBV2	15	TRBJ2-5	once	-	TGTGCCAGCAGTGAACCCGAGGGGGGGGCAGAGACCCAGTACTTC	CASSEPEGGAETQYF
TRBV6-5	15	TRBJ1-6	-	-	TGTGCCAGCAGTTATAACGCGGTGAGCGGCTCACCCCTCCACTTT	CASSYNAVSGSPLHF
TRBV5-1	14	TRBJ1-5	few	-	TGCGCCAGCAGCCCCGGAGGCCGCAATCAGCCCCAGCATTTT	CASSPGGRNQPQHF
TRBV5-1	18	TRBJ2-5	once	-	TGCGCCAGCAGCGCGGGACGGGCCCATGACGGAACGGGGGAGACCCAGTACTTC	CASSAGRAHDGTGETQYF
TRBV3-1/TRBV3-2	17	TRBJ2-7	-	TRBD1	TGTGCCAGCAGCCAAGAACTTACAGGGGGCTCGGGGAACGAGCAGTACTTC	CASSQELTGGSGNEQYF
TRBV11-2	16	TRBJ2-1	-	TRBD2	TGTGCCAGCAGCCCCCGACTAGCGGGAGATAGGGATGAGCAGTTCTTC	CASSPRLAGDRDEQFF
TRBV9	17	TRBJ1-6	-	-	TGTGCCAGCAGCGTAGCTGGCGGGGGGGTGCATGATTCACCCCTCCACTTT	CASSVAGGGVHDSPLHF
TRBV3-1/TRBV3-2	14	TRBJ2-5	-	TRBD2	TGTGCCAGCAGCCCCCGGGGGGGGTGGGAGACCCAGTACTTC	CASSPRGGWETQYF
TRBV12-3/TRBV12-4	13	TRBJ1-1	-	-	TGTGCCAGCAGTTTCAGGGGTTTCGCTGAAGCTTTCTTT	CASSFRGFAEAFF